This TCR beta chain comes out of a study of cytomegalovirus exposure and HLA in healthy donors. Study-wide results and limits: Follow-up analysis later connected one missense variant in DCLRE1C with trimming of TCR beta V- and J-genes.

The PCR employed 60 Vbeta primers together with 13 Jbeta primers. The method was immunoSEQ multiplex PCR; TCRdb's version includes in-frame clones alone and lacks a portion of them. Of 110,000 to 150,000 clones in the sample, nearly 80% were seen once. A note on this clone: The antigen is not known.

Germline lookup yields CDR1 LGHNA and CDR2 YNFKEQ. The CDR3 sequence is 14 residues long. Trimming took off 3 bases at V and 7 bases at J, with 15 bases between the two ends. The V gene is TRBV4-2, the J gene TRBJ1-2, with D perhaps matching TRBD1 (5 bases). Sequenced material: PBMCs. The sequence was obtained from a woman aged 25 to 39 in good health and CMV-seronegative. CDR3 loop: CASSQPGGAAGYTF. The CDR3 bases are TGTGCCAGCAGCCAGCCGGGGGGTGCGGCTGGCTACACCTTC.